Listed below are T cell receptor beta chains from one sample, sequenced in a study of spatial heterogeneity in lung cancer. TCRdb reanalysed the 5' RACE reads using MiXCR and keeps one entry per CDR3 protein. The top ten clones hold roughly a quarter of a sample with 25,000 to 35,000 distinct CDR3 sequences, almost 5.5% of them seen once. The input for sequencing was PBMCs, taken at follow-up. These receptor sequences come from a female donor with early-stage non-small cell lung cancer. CDR3s leave out the opening cysteine and the closing phenylalanine or tryptophan.

v_call cdr3_aa
TRBV4-3 ASSRDHRTDTQY
TRBV6-5 ASSYRADGAGELF
TRBV29-1 SVPVIPNTNEQF
TRBV7-3 ASSLTWQETQY
TRBV12-3/TRBV12-4 ASSLGTKETQY
TRBV6-5 ASSYSRGRGSDTQY
TRBV6-1 ASSGTDYNSPLH
TRBV7-2 ASSFSQNEQF
TRBV9 ASSSNLGLLYEQY
TRBV29-1 SVESGNYGYT
TRBV20-1 SARGGLAGRDTQY
TRBV2 ASNSGANEQF
TRBV7-2 ASSLGVGSITYEQY
TRBV29-1 SVVAASYEQY
TRBV25-1 ASKEPGNEKLF
TRBV7-2 ASGPRQGSYEQY
TRBV3-1 ASSPFGASGRYEQY
TRBV3-1 ASSQVKNSPLH
TRBV3-1 ASSQGQLAKDNEQF
TRBV7-2 ASSQSPETQY
TRBV7-2 ASSPDTNYGYT
TRBV10-3 AISSDGTYEQY
TRBV7-2 ASSLIGSGNTIY
TRBV28 ASSLTGRTTEAF
TRBV7-2 ASSLAGRGFSSYNEQF
TRBV5-1 ASSLDGAGMNTEAF
TRBV6-2/TRBV6-3 ASRSPGTGLSYEQY
TRBV7-2 ASSPRLADNEQF
TRBV20-1 SATGTSGAGHEQF
TRBV5-1 ASSSTGDETQY
TRBV3-1 ASSHEGQPQH